This TCR beta chain was observed in a study of blood T cell repertoires in COVID-19. Across the whole study: From the United States, Italy and Spain came samples of acute and convalescent COVID-19. PBMCs, B-cell-depleted T cells, or T cells provided the cDNA or gDNA that made up the material.

In the original workflow: Reference gene primer amplification yielded estimated nucleated cell counts. The method was immunoSEQ multiplex PCR; TCRdb's version includes in-frame clones alone and lacks a portion of them. From that table come the V and J calls and clone size; the DNA was used to work out D and trimming. Among about 200,000 clones, 78% were seen once, and the ten largest hold 2.5% to 3%. In germline, CDR1 is SGHVS, CDR2 FQNEAQ. V was pared by 1 base and J by 2 bases, with 8 bases between. This CDR3 is 14 amino acids long. This receptor was obtained from a woman of 80 years or more with active or convalescent COVID-19. This rearrangement joins TRBV7-8 to TRBJ1-1, with a tentative D call TRBD1 (5 bases). Source material: peripheral blood. CDR3 coding DNA: TGTGCCAGCAGCTTAGGGACACCAAACACTGAAGCTTTCTTT. Its translation is CASSLGTPNTEAFF.